One T cell receptor beta chain is described in this entry. Its target antigen remains unknown. Qualities for individual bases were not recorded, and no much larger clone is one base off. CDR1 and CDR2, looked up from the germline V gene, are SGHNT and YENEEA. The CDR3 covers 13 residues, taking in both the cysteine and the phenylalanine. Only the CDR3 DNA is retained, 39 bases long and in frame from the first base. V is cut by 4 bases and J by 4 bases, and the space between the germline ends is 7 bases. The method was the immunoSEQ multiplex PCR assay. In its TCRdb copy, this immuneACCESS table keeps in-frame sequences only and misses some clones. Where compared with another copy, unresolved V genes explain less than half of these, and the others have no known cause. Present in this sample are around 9,000 clones, roughly nine tenths of which were seen just once. The ten top clones hold roughly 9.8% of the sample.

The record originates from a study of technical replicates of blood from a few donors (dated by TCRdb to 2017 to 2019). This TCR was recovered from a human donor in good health. Source material: PBMCs. The chain couples TRBV11-3 to TRBJ2-2, with no reliable assignment of the D segment. In nucleotide form, the sequence is TGTGCCAGCAGCTCGTTCCGCACCGGGGAGCTGTTTTTT. This yields the protein CASSSFRTGELFF.